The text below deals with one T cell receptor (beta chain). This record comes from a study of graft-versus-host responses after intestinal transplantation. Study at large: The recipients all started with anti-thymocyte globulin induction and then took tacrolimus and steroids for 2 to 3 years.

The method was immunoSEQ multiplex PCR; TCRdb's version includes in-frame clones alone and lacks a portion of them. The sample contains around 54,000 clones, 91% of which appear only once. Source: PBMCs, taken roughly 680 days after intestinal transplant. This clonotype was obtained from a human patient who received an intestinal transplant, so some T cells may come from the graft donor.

The CDR3 coding sequence is TGTGCCTGGGCAAAAGTTTGGGGAGCTGGAAACACCATATATTTT. Amino acid sequence: CAWAKVWGAGNTIYF. The genes are TRBV30 and TRBJ1-3; D call uncertain. Germline V gene lookup returns CDR1 GTSNPN and CDR2 SVGIG (reference sequence). This CDR3 has 15 residues. The V gene lost 5 bases and the J gene lost 2 bases, with 16 bases spanning the gap.